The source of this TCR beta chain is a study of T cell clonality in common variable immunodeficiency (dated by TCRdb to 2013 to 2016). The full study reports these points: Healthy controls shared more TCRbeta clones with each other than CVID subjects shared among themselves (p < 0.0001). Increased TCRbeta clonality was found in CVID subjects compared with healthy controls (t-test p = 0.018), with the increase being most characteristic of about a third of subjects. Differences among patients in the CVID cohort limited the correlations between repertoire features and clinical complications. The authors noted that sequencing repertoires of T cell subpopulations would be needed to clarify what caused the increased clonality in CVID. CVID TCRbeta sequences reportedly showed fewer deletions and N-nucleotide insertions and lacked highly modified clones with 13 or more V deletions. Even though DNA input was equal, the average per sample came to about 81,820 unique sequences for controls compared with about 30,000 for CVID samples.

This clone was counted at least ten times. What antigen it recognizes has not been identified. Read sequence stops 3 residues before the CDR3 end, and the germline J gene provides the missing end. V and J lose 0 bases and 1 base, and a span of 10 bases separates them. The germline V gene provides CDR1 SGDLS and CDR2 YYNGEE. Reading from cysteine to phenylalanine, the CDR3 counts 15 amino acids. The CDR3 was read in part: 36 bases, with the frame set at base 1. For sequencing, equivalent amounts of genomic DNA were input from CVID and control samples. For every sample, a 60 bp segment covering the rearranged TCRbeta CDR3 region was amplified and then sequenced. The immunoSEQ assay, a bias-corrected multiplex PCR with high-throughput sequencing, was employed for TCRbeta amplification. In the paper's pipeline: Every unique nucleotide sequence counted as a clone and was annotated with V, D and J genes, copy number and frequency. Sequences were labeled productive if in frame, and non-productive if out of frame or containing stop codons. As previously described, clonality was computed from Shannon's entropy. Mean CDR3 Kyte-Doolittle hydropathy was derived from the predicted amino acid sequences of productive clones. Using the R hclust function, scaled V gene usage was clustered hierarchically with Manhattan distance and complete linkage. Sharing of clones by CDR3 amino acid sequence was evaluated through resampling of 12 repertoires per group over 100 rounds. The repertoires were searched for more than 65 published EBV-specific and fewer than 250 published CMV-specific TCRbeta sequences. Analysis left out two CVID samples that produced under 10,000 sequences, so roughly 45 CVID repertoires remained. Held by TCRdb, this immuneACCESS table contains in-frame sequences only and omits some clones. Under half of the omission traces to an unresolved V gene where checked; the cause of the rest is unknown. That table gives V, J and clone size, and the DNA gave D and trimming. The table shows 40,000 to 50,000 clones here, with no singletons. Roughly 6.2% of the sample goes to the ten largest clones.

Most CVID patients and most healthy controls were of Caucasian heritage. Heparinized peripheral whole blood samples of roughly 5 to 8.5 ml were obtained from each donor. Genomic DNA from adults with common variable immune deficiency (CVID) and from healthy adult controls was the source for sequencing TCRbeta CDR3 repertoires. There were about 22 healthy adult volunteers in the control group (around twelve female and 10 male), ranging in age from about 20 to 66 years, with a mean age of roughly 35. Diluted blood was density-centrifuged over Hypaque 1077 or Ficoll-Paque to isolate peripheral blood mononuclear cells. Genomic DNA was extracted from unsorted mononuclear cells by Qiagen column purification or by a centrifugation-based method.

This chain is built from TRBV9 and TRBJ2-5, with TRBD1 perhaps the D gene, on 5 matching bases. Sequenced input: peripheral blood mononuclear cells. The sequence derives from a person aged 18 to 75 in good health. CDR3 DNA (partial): TGTGCCAGCAGCGTAGATAACAGGCCCCAAGAGACC. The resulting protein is CASSVDNRPQET. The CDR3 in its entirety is CASSVDNRPQETQYF.